This note documents a single TCR beta chain sequence. Its antigen is currently unknown. The sample comes from a study of T cells in Graves' hyperthyroidism and ophthalmopathy. Study-level findings and limits: Most thyroid clonotypes with frequency above 0.001 were detected in blood.

From RNA transcripts, TCR beta CDR3 regions were amplified. The HTBI primer set served for first-round RT-PCR of the TCR CDR3. TCRdb re-called the multiplex PCR reads through MiXCR, storing one row per CDR3 protein. The data show more than 300,000 distinct CDR3 sequences, less than 15% seen once. The CDR3 has 16 residues. The V gene end was trimmed by 6 bases and the J gene end by 5 bases; junction bases not matched to a gene: 11. Diagnosis relied on clinical symptoms, serum thyroxine and TRAb, thyroid ultrasound and orbital computed tomography. The sample comprised blood. This chain uses TRBV12-3 or TRBV12-4 with TRBJ2-7; 12 bases map to TRBD1. This TCR derives from a woman aged 18 to 35 with Graves' hyperthyroidism. The CDR3 loop reads CASRPHPGTGGNEQYF. The CDR3 DNA reads as TGTGCCAGCAGGCCTCACCCCGGGACAGGGGGCAACGAGCAGTACTTC.